This T cell receptor (beta chain) was documented in a study of shared clonotypes between healthy human individuals. Authors' processing steps: ImmunoSEQ output held junction-only sequences without quality scores, so filtering differed. Some clones are missing from TCRdb's copy, which holds only in-frame ones; the method was immunoSEQ multiplex PCR. The D gene and trimming were derived from the DNA, and the V and J assignments and clone size from that table. The data show some 500,000 clones, with roughly 95% seen just once and about 0.054% held by the top ten. V was clipped by 6 bases and J by 4 bases, with 7 bases between them. The CDR3 runs to 11 residues. The germline V gene encodes CDR1 MDHEN and CDR2 SYDVKM. From CD4+ cells came CD45RA+ naive and CD45RA-negative memory subsets. As to this clone: Other nucleotide sequences in the sample specify the same CDR3.

The chain employs TRBV28 and TRBJ2-7; D is uncertain. This clonotype was obtained from a young woman in good health. Sequencing was carried out using naive CD4+ T cells sorted from blood. Subset meaning: CD45RA+ positively selected. CDR3 sequence: CASSPHYEQYF. The CDR3 nucleotides read TGTGCCAGCAGCCCCCATTACGAGCAGTACTTC.